This T cell receptor beta chain is from a study of Graves' ophthalmopathy and Graves' hyperthyroidism. The V end was cut by 0 bases, the J end by 6 bases, with 12 bases between. The length of the CDR3 is 14 residues. Germline CDR1 and CDR2: MNHNS and SASEGT. TCR beta CDR3 amplification used RNA transcripts. HTBI primers primed a first-round RT-PCR, and a second-round multiplex PCR followed. Each CDR3 protein is one row after TCRdb ran MiXCR on the multiplex PCR reads. The data contain approximately 480,000 distinct CDR3 sequences, about 15% of them singletons. Source material: blood. This receptor was identified in a woman aged 25 to 45 with Graves' ophthalmopathy. The V call is TRBV6-1, the J call TRBJ2-7; either TRBD1 or TRBD2 may fit D (6 bases each). DNA for the CDR3: TGTGCCAGCAGTGAAGCCGAGGGGGGCAGCGAGCAGTACTTC. Translated: CASSEAEGGSEQYF.